The T cell receptor beta chain under discussion was sequenced for a study of CD8+CD57+ T cells in acquired aplastic anemia. Study information: The study obtained an average of around 3.1 ug of DNA from sorted CD4+ and CD8+ cells.

It was patients with CD8+CD57+ cell expansion by flow cytometry who were chosen for sequencing. No patient had been given any therapy when blood was sampled. TCR beta VDJ combinations and CDR3 sequences were profiled from genomic DNA. MiXCR was run by TCRdb on the reads, yielding one entry per CDR3 protein. The sample consists of under 250,000 distinct CDR3 sequences, about 44% of them appearing once. Germline-derived CDR1 and CDR2 are SGDLS and YYNGEE. The V end lost 4 bases, the J end lost 0 bases, and 19 bases lay between the germline ends. The CDR3 loop spans 17 amino acids. V gene TRBV9 combines with J gene TRBJ2-5; D is unclear. This TCR came from a human donor with aplastic anemia. The specimen was sorted CD4+, CD8+, or CD8+CD57+ T cells (not recorded which) from PBMCs. The CDR3 reads CASSPEGSTEYQETQYF. The DNA for the CDR3 is TGTGCCAGCAGCCCCGAAGGCAGCACGGAGTACCAAGAGACCCAGTACTTC.